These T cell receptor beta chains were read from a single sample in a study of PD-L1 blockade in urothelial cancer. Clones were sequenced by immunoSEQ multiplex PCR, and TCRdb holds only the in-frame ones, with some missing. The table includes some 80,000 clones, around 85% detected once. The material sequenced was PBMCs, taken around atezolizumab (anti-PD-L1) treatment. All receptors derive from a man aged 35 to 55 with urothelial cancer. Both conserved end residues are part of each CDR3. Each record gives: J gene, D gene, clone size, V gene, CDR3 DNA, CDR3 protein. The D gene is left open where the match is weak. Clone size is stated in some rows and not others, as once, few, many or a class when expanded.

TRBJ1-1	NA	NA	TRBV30	TGTGCCTGGAGTGGACAGTTGAACACTGAAGCTTTCTTT	CAWSGQLNTEAFF
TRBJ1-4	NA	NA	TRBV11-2	TGTGCCAGCAGCTTCCCCGGTGAAAAACTGTTTTTT	CASSFPGEKLFF
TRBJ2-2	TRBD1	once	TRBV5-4	TGTGCCAGCAGCTCGACAGGGGGGTACACCGGGGAGCTGTTTTTT	CASSSTGGYTGELFF
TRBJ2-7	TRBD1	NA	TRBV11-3	TGTGCCAGCAGCTTCCGGGACAGCTACGAGCAGTACTTC	CASSFRDSYEQYF
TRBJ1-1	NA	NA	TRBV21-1	TGTGCCAGCAGCAAAGACAGGGTTACTGAAGCTTTCTTT	CASSKDRVTEAFF
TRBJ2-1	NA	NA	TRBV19	TGTGCCAGTAGTATACCGGGGAGCGGGTATGGGAATGAGCAGTTCTTC	CASSIPGSGYGNEQFF
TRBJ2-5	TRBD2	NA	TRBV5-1	TGCGCCAGCAGCTCGGGACTACCCCAAGAGACCCAGTACTTC	CASSSGLPQETQYF
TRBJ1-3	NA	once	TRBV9	TGTGCCAGCAGCTCGGTACAGGGACACACCATATATTTT	CASSSVQGHTIYF
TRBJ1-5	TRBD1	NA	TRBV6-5	TGTGCCAGCAGTCCGGGACAGGGTCAGCCCCAGCATTTT	CASSPGQGQPQHF
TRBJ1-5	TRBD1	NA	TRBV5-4	TGTGCCAGCAGCGACAGGGAAAATAGCAATCAGCCCCAGCATTTT	CASSDRENSNQPQHF
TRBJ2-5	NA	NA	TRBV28	TGTGCCAGCAGTTTAGTTCTTGGTGAAGGGGAAATTGAGACCCAGTACTTC	CASSLVLGEGEIETQYF
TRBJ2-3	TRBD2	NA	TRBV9	TGTGCCAGCAGCGTAGGGACTAGCGGGGCAACAGATACGCAGTATTTT	CASSVGTSGATDTQYF
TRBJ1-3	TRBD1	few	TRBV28	TGTGCCAGCAGTCCCCGGACAGGGGGCAGACTAAACACCATATATTTT	CASSPRTGGRLNTIYF
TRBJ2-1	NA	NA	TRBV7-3	TGTGCCAGCAGCCCAACACCGACAGTAAATGAGCAGTTCTTC	CASSPTPTVNEQFF
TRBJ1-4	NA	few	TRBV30	TGTGCCTGGAAGAGGGTTGCAACTAATGAAAAACTGTTTTTT	CAWKRVATNEKLFF
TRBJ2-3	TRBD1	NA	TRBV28	TGTGCCAGCCCCCCCGGACAGGGGCGCACAGATACGCAGTATTTT	CASPPGQGRTDTQYF
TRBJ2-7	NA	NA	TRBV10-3	TGTGCCATCAGTGTTCGAGGGTCCTACGAGCAGTACTTC	CAISVRGSYEQYF
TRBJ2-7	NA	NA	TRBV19	TGTGCCAGTAGTCAACAGGGATGGGACGAGCAGTACTTC	CASSQQGWDEQYF
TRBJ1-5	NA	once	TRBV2	TGTGCCAGCAGACTTAGCAATCAGCCCCAGCATTTT	CASRLSNQPQHF
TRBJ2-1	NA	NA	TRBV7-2	TGTGCCAGCAGCTTCGCGAGGAATGAGCAGTTCTTC	CASSFARNEQFF
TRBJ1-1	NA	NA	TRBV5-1	TGCGCCAGCACTACCGCAGGTAACCGGAACACTGAAGCTTTCTTT	CASTTAGNRNTEAFF
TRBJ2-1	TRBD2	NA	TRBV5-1	TGCGCCAGCAGCTTGGTACTAGCGGGAGGGCTGGGGGAGCAGTTCTTC	CASSLVLAGGLGEQFF
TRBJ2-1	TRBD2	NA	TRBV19	TGTGCCAGTAGTAGCGGGAGGGCCCAGTTCTTC	CASSSGRAQFF
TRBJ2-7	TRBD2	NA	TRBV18	TGTGCCAGCTCACCCCTAGCGGGAGGGCAGTCCCACGAGCAGTACTTC	CASSPLAGGQSHEQYF
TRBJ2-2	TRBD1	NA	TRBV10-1	TGCGCCAGCAGCCTCACAGGGGCCGGGGAGCTGTTTTTT	CASSLTGAGELFF
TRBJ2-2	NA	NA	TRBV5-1	TGCGCCAGCAGCTCGACCGGGAAGAACACCGGGGAGCTGTTTTTT	CASSSTGKNTGELFF
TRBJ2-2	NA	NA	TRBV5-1	TGCGCCAGCAGCTTGTCGGGAACCGCCGGGGAGCTGTTTTTT	CASSLSGTAGELFF
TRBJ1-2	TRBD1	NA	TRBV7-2	TGTGCCAGCAGCAAGGGACAGGCGGTTGGCTACACCTTC	CASSKGQAVGYTF
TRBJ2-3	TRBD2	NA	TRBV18	TGTGCCAGCTCACCACGGGCGGGACTAGCGGGAGCAGATACGCAGTATTTT	CASSPRAGLAGADTQYF
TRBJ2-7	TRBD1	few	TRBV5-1	TGCGCCAGCCGAGATGGGACAGGGGACGAGCAGTACTTC	CASRDGTGDEQYF
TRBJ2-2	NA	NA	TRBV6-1	TGTGCCAGCAGTGAACAGGGGGGGAACACCGGGGAGCTGTTTTTT	CASSEQGGNTGELFF
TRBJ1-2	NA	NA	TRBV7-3	TGTGCCAGCAGCTTAACTGGCGGAGGCCACTATGGCTACACCTTC	CASSLTGGGHYGYTF
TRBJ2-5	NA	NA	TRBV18	TGTGCCAGCTCACAAGAGGAGACCCAGTACTTC	CASSQEETQYF
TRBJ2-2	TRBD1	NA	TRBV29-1	TGCAGCGTTCGGACAGGGATGAACACCGGGGAGCTGTTTTTT	CSVRTGMNTGELFF